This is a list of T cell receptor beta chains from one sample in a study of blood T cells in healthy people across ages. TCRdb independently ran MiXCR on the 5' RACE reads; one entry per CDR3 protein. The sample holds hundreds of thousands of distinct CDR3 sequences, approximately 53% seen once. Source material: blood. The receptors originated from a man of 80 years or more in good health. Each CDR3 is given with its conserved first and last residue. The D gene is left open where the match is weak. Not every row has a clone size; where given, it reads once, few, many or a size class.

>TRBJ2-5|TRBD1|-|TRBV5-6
CASSPLDRTSGETQYF
TGTGCCAGCAGCCCATTGGACAGGACCAGTGGAGAGACCCAGTACTTC
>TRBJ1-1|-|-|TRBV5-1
CASSLVAGDPNTEAFF
TGCGCCAGCAGCTTGGTGGCAGGGGATCCAAACACTGAAGCTTTCTTT
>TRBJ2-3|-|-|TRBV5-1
CASSWGLRGTDTQYF
TGCGCCAGCAGCTGGGGCCTCCGAGGTACAGATACGCAGTATTTT
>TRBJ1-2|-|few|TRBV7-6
CASSSTYDGYTF
TGTGCCAGCAGCTCGACCTACGATGGCTACACCTTC
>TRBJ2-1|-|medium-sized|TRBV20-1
CSAKDDPSGNEQFF
TGCAGTGCCAAGGACGACCCTTCGGGAAATGAGCAGTTCTTC
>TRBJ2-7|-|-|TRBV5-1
CASSRVGTYEQYF
TGCGCCAGCAGCCGGGTTGGAACCTACGAGCAGTACTTC
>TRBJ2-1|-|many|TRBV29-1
CSVRGGNEQFF
TGCAGCGTAAGGGGGGGCAATGAGCAGTTCTTC
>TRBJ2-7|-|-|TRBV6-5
CASSPTAYSYEQYF
TGTGCCAGCAGTCCGACGGCTTACTCCTACGAGCAGTACTTC
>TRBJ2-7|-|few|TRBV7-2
CASSLQGLPYEQYF
TGTGCCAGCAGCTTACAGGGTCTCCCCTACGAGCAGTACTTC
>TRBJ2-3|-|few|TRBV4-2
CASSQEGRESTDTQYF
TGTGCCAGCAGCCAAGAGGGCCGGGAGAGCACAGATACGCAGTATTTT
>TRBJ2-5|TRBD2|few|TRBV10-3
CAISDPRGETQYF
TGTGCCATCAGTGATCCGCGGGGGGAGACCCAGTACTTC
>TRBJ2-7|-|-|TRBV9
CASSVDGGGNEQYF
TGTGCCAGCAGCGTAGATGGAGGGGGAAACGAGCAGTACTTC
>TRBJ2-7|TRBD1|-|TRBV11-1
CASTLPAGGGEQYF
TGTGCCAGCACCCTCCCGGCAGGGGGCGGCGAGCAGTACTTC
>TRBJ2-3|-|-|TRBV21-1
CASYQGNRYAYF
TGTGCCAGCTATCAGGGCAACAGATACGCGTATTTT
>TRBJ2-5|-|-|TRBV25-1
CASSERGRGQETQYF
TGTGCCAGCAGTGAACGGGGAAGGGGGCAAGAGACCCAGTACTTC
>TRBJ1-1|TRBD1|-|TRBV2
CASSGQGANTEAFF
TGTGCCAGCAGCGGGCAGGGGGCGAACACTGAAGCTTTCTTT
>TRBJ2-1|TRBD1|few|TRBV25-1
CASSESGTGGIGQFF
TGTGCCAGCAGTGAGTCAGGGACAGGGGGCATTGGGCAGTTCTTC
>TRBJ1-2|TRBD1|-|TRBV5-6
CASSLGGTALNGYTF
TGTGCCAGCAGCTTGGGTGGGACAGCTCTGAATGGCTACACCTTC
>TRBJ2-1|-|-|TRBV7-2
CASSSAPLVPKYNEQFF
TGTGCCAGCAGCTCAGCCCCACTAGTGCCCAAATACAATGAGCAGTTCTTC
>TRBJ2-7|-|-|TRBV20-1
CSQRSRASYEQYF
TGCAGTCAAAGGTCCAGGGCTTCATACGAGCAGTACTTC
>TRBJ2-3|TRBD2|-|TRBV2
CAGGPSSDTQYF
TGTGCGGGAGGGCCCTCCTCGGATACGCAGTATTTT
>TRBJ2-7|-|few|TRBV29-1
CSVSLSAYEQYF
TGCAGCGTTTCTCTAAGCGCCTACGAGCAGTACTTC
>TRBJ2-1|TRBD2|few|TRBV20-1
CSARIAGTFGRNEQFF
TGCAGTGCTAGAATAGCGGGAACCTTTGGGCGCAATGAGCAGTTCTTC
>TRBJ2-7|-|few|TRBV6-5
CASSYSGTYRIEQYF
TGTGCCAGCAGTTACTCAGGGACATATCGAATCGAGCAGTACTTC
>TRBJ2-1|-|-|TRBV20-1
CSATQRLTSHEQFF
TGCAGTGCGACCCAGAGACTAACTTCGCATGAGCAGTTCTTC
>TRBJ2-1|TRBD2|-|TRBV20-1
CSATRSGGAFEQFF
TGCAGTGCTACAAGAAGCGGGGGGGCGTTTGAGCAGTTCTTC
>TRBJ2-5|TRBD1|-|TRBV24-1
CATSDWGSDRGREQYF
TGTGCCACCAGTGATTGGGGATCGGACAGGGGTCGGGAGCAGTACTTC